This TCR beta chain was retrieved from a study of graft-versus-host responses after intestinal transplantation. Produced via immunoSEQ multiplex PCR; TCRdb's table is partial and in-frame only. The data contain some 16,000 clones, around 82% of them seen just once; the ten biggest clones take up more than 5%. Graft-derived tissue was subjected to processing to liberate intraepithelial and lamina propria lymphocytes. V dropped 3 bases and J dropped 5 bases, with 4 bases sitting between them. From germline, CDR1 is SEHNR and CDR2 FQNEAQ (reference sequence). The CDR3 runs 11 residues. About this clone itself: Antigen specificity is unknown.

Study outcomes and limitations: HvG clone declines early post-transplant were associated with peak circulating GvH levels.

The receptor's source is a human patient who received an intestinal transplant, so some T cells may come from the graft donor. The chain combines TRBV7-9 with TRBJ2-5, with D hard to call. The sample here was ileum tissue, taken 17 days after transplant. The CDR3 region is CASSFGETQYF. CDR3 coding DNA: TGTGCCAGCAGCTTCGGTGAGACCCAGTACTTC.